Below, one T cell receptor beta chain is given with its context. The data are from a study of shared clonotypes between healthy human individuals. Germline CDR1 reads SEHNR; CDR2 reads FQNEAQ (reference sequence). This CDR3 is 15 amino acids long. The V and J ends lost 1 base and 3 bases respectively, with 10 bases between them. Method: immunoSEQ multiplex PCR; TCRdb's copy keeps in-frame clones and lacks some. The sample lists a few million clones, more than 80% occurring once. The sample was naive CD4+ T cells from PBMCs. Subset specified: CD45RA+ positively selected. The genes are TRBV7-9 and TRBJ1-5; a possible D gene is TRBD1 (5 bases). The receptor was isolated from a man between 18 and 35 years old in good health. Some clones in this sample may be carry-over from other donors' samples. The CDR3, as DNA: TGTGCCAGCAGCTTAGAAGGGACGGACAATCAGCCCCAGCATTTT. It encodes CASSLEGTDNQPQHF.